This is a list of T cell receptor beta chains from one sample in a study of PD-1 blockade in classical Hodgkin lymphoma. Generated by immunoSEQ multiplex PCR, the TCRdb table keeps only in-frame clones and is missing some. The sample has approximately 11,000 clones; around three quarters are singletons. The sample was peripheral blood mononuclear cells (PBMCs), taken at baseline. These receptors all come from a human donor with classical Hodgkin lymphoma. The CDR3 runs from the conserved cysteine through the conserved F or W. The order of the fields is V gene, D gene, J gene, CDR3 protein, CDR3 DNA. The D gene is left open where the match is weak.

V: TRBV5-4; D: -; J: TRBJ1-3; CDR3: CASSAGTQNSGNTIYF; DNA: TGTGCCAGCAGCGCCGGGACACAGAACTCTGGAAACACCATATATTTT
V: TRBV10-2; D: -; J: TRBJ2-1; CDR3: CATKGRGSYNEQFF; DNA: TGCGCCACCAAGGGACGGGGGTCCTACAATGAGCAGTTCTTC
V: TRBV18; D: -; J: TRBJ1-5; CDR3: CASSRGQSNQPQHF; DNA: TGTGCCAGCTCACGGGGACAAAGCAATCAGCCCCAGCATTTT
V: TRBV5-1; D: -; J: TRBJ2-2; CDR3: CASSFRQSNTGELFF; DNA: TGCGCCAGCAGCTTTCGACAGTCGAACACCGGGGAGCTGTTTTTT
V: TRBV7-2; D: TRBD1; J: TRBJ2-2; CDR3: CASSFITGGANTGELFF; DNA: TGTGCCAGCAGCTTTATCACAGGGGGTGCGAACACCGGGGAGCTGTTTTTT
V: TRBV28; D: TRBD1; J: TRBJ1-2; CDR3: CASSLYSRDSYGYTF; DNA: TGTGCCAGCAGTCTCTATTCGAGGGACAGCTATGGCTACACCTTC
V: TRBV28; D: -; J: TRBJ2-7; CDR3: CASSLGIPTEQYF; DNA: TGTGCCAGCAGTTTAGGGATCCCAACCGAGCAGTACTTC
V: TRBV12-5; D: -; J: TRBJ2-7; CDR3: CASGWGEIYEQYF; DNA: TGTGCTAGTGGTTGGGGTGAGATCTACGAGCAGTACTTC
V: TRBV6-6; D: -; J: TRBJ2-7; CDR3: CASSYSKDSYEQYF; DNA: TGTGCCAGCAGTTACTCGAAGGATTCCTACGAGCAGTACTTC
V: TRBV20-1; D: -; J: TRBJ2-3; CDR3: CSAYSTDTQYF; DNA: TGCAGTGCATATAGCACAGATACGCAGTATTTT
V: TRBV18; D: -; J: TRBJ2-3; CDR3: CASSPRTSTDTQYF; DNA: TGTGCCAGCTCACCAAGGACAAGCACAGATACGCAGTATTTT
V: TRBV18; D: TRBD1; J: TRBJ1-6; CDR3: CASSDRDSDNSPLHF; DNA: TGTGCCAGCTCAGACCGGGACAGCGATAATTCACCCCTCCACTTT
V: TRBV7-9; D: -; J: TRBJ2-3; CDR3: CASTFLAVSLTDTQYF; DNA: TGTGCCAGCACTTTTCTAGCAGTTTCTCTCACAGATACGCAGTATTTT
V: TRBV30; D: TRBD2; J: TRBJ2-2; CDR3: CAWSLGLAGATGELFF; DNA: TGTGCCTGGAGCCTGGGACTAGCGGGGGCGACCGGGGAGCTGTTTTTT
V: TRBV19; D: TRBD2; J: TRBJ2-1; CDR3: CASSVLAGRSSYNEQFF; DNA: TGTGCCAGTAGTGTTCTAGCGGGAAGGAGCTCCTACAATGAGCAGTTCTTC
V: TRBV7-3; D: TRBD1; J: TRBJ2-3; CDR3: CASSARPGQGWTDTQYF; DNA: TGTGCCAGCAGCGCAAGACCGGGACAGGGATGGACAGATACGCAGTATTTT
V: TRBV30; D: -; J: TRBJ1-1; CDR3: CAWSLMTDTEAFF; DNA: TGTGCCTGGAGTTTGATGACAGACACTGAAGCTTTCTTT
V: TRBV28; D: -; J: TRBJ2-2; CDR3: CASSLPRGGTGELFF; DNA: TGTGCCAGCAGTTTACCCCGTGGGGGCACCGGGGAGCTGTTTTTT
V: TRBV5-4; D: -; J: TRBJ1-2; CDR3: CASSLRQTSYGYTF; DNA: TGTGCCAGCAGCTTGAGACAGACTTCATATGGCTACACCTTC
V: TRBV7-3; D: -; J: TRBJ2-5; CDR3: CASSLMSQETQYF; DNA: TGTGCCAGCAGCTTAATGTCACAAGAGACCCAGTACTTC
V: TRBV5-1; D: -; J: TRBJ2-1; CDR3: CASSLAVADTGNEQFF; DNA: TGCGCCAGCAGCTTGGCCGTGGCCGATACCGGCAATGAGCAGTTCTTC
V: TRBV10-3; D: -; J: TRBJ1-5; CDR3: CAISFGNNQPQHF; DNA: TGTGCCATCAGTTTTGGCAACAATCAGCCCCAGCATTTT